This T cell receptor beta chain was found in a study of siplizumab effects on memory and regulatory T cells (dated by TCRdb to about 2019). Some background on the complete study: The study examined how the anti-CD2 antibody siplizumab affects alloreactive T-cell subsets in allogeneic mixed lymphocyte reactions built from human PBMCs.

This clone was detected only once. Its binding antigen is unknown. Per-base qualities were not stored, and no clone one base away is much larger. Preparation of the library involved the immunoSEQ multiplex PCR assay. About 9.9 x 10^4 TCR templates per sample were assayed by the deep sequencing platform. Genomic DNA extracted from sorted T cells was used for TCRbeta CDR3 sequencing. The authors' pipeline ran thus. The R programming language was used for clonal analysis of TCRbeta CDR3 data. Alloreactive CD4+ and CD8+ clones were defined by comparing unstimulated samples with post-reaction CFSE-low samples. Regulatory or non-regulatory origin of alloreactive CD4+ clones was assigned by matching sequences to the sorted unstimulated Treg and non-Treg repertoires. In TCRdb, the immuneACCESS table is reduced to in-frame sequences with V and J assigned. These tables do not hold every clone; where another copy was compared, an unresolved V gene accounts for under half, and the others remain unexplained. That table gives V, J and clone size, and the DNA gave D and trimming. The sample table lists over 85,000 clones, 94% of them with a count of one. 0.3% of the sample is taken by the ten largest.

Sorted unstimulated T cells and proliferating T cells recovered from mixed lymphocyte reactions underwent TCRbeta CDR3 sequencing. Fresh whole blood from around 11 HLA-typed healthy donors was used to isolate PBMCs. To map where alloreactive clones came from, unstimulated CD4+ non-regulatory T cells were FACS-sorted. Study-wide conclusions, independent of this receptor: Siplizumab significantly lowered the cumulative frequency of alloreactive sequences that could be traced to unstimulated CD4+ memory T cells. Unstimulated naive T cells appeared more diverse than memory T cells, and naive cells seemed to contribute substantially to the alloresponse. Whether proliferating Tregs from siplizumab cultures were suppressive was not functionally confirmed. Because sequences below about 10^-5 frequency were poorly captured, only a minor fraction of alloreactive clones could be mapped to unstimulated subsets. About 75-96% of proliferating CD4+ or CD8+ clones could not be given a naive or memory phenotype. In reactions with siplizumab, an average of 68.8% of mappable alloreactive CD4+ clones were Treg-derived, compared with roughly 26% in control reactions.

Sequenced input: non-Treg CD4+ T cells sorted from blood. The label giving this sample's cell subset or site can be read as: FACS-sorted unstimulated CD4+ non-regulatory T cells. This receptor was identified in a human donor in good health.

CDR3 reads: CASSQGAGKREAFF. The DNA reads as follows: TGTGCCAGCAGCCAGGGGGCAGGAAAACGAGAAGCTTTCTTT. The rearrangement combines TRBV6-1 with TRBJ1-1; 8 of the junction bases match TRBD1. The CDR3 runs 14 amino acids, cysteine and phenylalanine included. The DNA shown is the 42-base CDR3, in frame from base 1. CDR1 and CDR2 are read off the germline V gene as MNHNS and SASEGT. V and J are trimmed by 6 bases and 8 bases, and the gene matches miss 11 bases of the junction.